This T cell receptor (beta chain) was recovered during a study of control samples from healthy donors and cancer patients. The CDR3 length is 13 residues. Deletions cut 0 bases from V and 5 bases from J, with 8 bases between. Germline V gene sequence: CDR1 SEHNR, CDR2 FQNEAQ (reference sequence). This clone has a handful of counts. The repertoire was sequenced with immunoSEQ multiplex PCR; TCRdb's copy has only in-frame clones and lacks some. The table includes approximately 90,000 clones, under 90% detected once. What was sequenced was blood. V gene TRBV7-9 combines with J gene TRBJ2-7, with D tentatively TRBD1 (6 bases). This sequence originates from a woman in her forties in good health. The CDR3 coding sequence is TGTGCCAGCAGCTTAGCAGAGGGGGACGAGCAGTACTTC. It is translated as CASSLAEGDEQYF.